The T cell receptor (beta chain) under discussion was sequenced for a study of cytomegalovirus exposure and HLA in healthy donors. Study at large: Early on, a data release was issued that held 80 million to 90 million unique TCRs from HLA-typed donors. General study points: Within the data, a cluster of highly shared sequence variants was likely a sequencing artifact.

The PCR employed 60 Vbeta primers together with 13 Jbeta primers. TCRdb's copy holds only in-frame clones and misses some; the assay was immunoSEQ multiplex PCR. Here the sample spans 150,000 to 200,000 clones, about 86% being singletons. Germline loops: CDR1 SEHNR, CDR2 FQNEAQ (reference sequence). CDR3 length: 14 residues. V gave up 5 bases and J gave up 7 bases, with 15 bases separating them. Notes on this clone: Its antigen is still unknown.

The chain joins TRBV7-9 to TRBJ1-5, with D maybe TRBD1 (6 bases). The TCR sequence derives from a woman under 30 in good health and CMV-seronegative. The sequencing sample was made of PBMCs. The CDR3 loop is CASSPLGGGQPQHF. The DNA of the CDR3 is TGTGCCAGCAGCCCCCTGGGAGGGGGACAGCCCCAGCATTTT.